One and the same sample provided the 25 T cell receptor beta chains below, sequenced in a study of T cell repertoires in cytomegalovirus infection. No antigens are known for them. TCRdb itself ran the reads through MiXCR, one entry per CDR3 protein. This sample has approximately 120,000 distinct CDR3 sequences, with about 28% found just once. Sequencing used CD8+ T cells from cultured PBMCs, obtained from culture after CMV antigen stimulation. The receptors derive from a human donor in good health (CMV status not recorded). Some clones in this sample may be carry-over from other donors' samples.

The genes are TRBV7-9 and TRBJ2-7, with TRBD2 matching over 7 bases. The J segment lost 6 bases and the V segment lost 3 bases, leaving 5 bases of the junction unmatched. The CDR3 spans 13 residues. Germline V lookup: CDR1 SEHNR, CDR2 FQNEAQ (reference sequence). In nucleotides, the CDR3 is TGTGCCAGCAGCTTGGGGCTAGCGGCCGAGCAGTACTTC. Its protein is CASSLGLAAEQYF.

The chain uses TRBV24-1 and TRBJ1-2, with D uncertain. This CDR3 contains 14 residues. Trimming pared 3 bases from V and 3 bases from J, leaving 10 bases between. Germline CDR1 KGHDR, CDR2 SFDVKD. The CDR3 nucleotides are TGTGCCACCAGTGATCCGGGAAAGGACTATGGCTACACCTTC. Translating gives CATSDPGKDYGYTF.

The rearrangement links TRBV19 to TRBJ1-1, with D unclear. Germline V gene sequence: CDR1 LNHDA, CDR2 SQIVND (reference sequence). This CDR3 has 13 residues. V lost 3 bases and J lost 3, with 8 bases in between. Here the CDR3 reads CASSMDGHTEAFF. CDR3 coding DNA: TGTGCCAGTAGTATGGACGGACACACTGAAGCTTTCTTT. The full variable domain, rest sourced from reference TRBV19 and TRBJ1-1, is DGGITQSPKYLFRKEGQNVTLSCEQNLNHDAMYWYRQDPGQGLRLIYYSQIVNDFQKGDIAEGYSVSREKKESFPLTVTSAQKNPTAFYLCASSMDGHTEAFFGQGTRLTVV.

The V call is TRBV2, the J call TRBJ2-3; D is uncertain. The V gene's germline CDR1 is SNHLY and CDR2 FYNNEI. This CDR3 is built from 12 residues. Trimming removed 3 bases from V and 6 bases from J, with 7 bases in between. The CDR3 region is CASSDHQDTQYF. CDR3 DNA: TGTGCCAGCAGTGATCATCAGGATACGCAGTATTTT. The entire variable domain, with the rest obtained from reference TRBV2 and TRBJ2-3, is as follows: EPEVTQTPSHQVTQMGQEVILRCVPISNHLYFYWYRQILGQKVEFLVSFYNNEISEKSEIFDDQFSVERPDGSNFTLKIRSTKLEDSAMYFCASSDHQDTQYFGPGTRLTVL.

As DNA, the CDR3 is TGTGCCAGTACCCTAGAGGGGGGGCCGCAGAATGAGCAGTTCTTC. Protein: CASTLEGGPQNEQFF. The V and J genes are TRBV19 and TRBJ2-1; tentative D call: TRBD2 (7 bases). This CDR3 has 15 amino acids. V was shortened by 7 bases and J by 7 bases, with 20 bases between the two germline ends. Germline V lookup: CDR1 LNHDA, CDR2 SQIVND (reference sequence).

This clonotype has only a few counts. V and J are TRBV7-9 and TRBJ2-7, with TRBD2 matching 12 bases. Unmatched junction bases numbered 5, after V lost 5 bases and J lost 3 bases. Per germline, CDR1 SEHNR and CDR2 FQNEAQ (reference sequence). The CDR3 is 15 amino acids. Here the CDR3 reads CASSRTSGGLYEQYF. CDR3 coding DNA: TGTGCCAGCAGCCGTACTAGCGGGGGGCTCTACGAGCAGTACTTC.

This clonotype showed up just a few times. The rearrangement uses TRBV19 and TRBJ1-4, with a weak D call TRBD1 (6 bases). V was cut by 7 bases and J by 7 bases, with 25 bases left in between. The CDR3 sequence is 17 residues long. Germline CDR1 and CDR2: LNHDA and SQIVND (reference sequence). This CDR3 is CASTQEHREVLTEKLFF. DNA for the CDR3: TGTGCCAGTACCCAAGAACACAGGGAGGTCTTGACTGAAAAACTGTTTTTT.

The rearrangement joins TRBV7-9 to TRBJ2-2, with D possibly being TRBD1 (6 bases). The CDR3 extends over 20 amino acids. V was cut by 5 bases and J by 4 bases, with 29 bases left in between. Per germline, CDR1 SEHNR and CDR2 FQNEAQ (reference sequence). CDR3 residues: CASSNPGGPLGQGTTGELFF. In DNA, the CDR3 is TGTGCCAGCAGCAACCCGGGTGGGCCGCTTGGCCAGGGGACCACCGGGGAGCTGTTTTTT. The whole variable domain, remainder taken from reference TRBV7-9 and TRBJ2-2, is DTGVSQNPRHKITKRGQNVTFRCDPISEHNRLYWYRQTLGQGPEFLTYFQNEAQLEKSRLLSDRFSAERPKGSFSTLEIQRTEQGDSAMYLCASSNPGGPLGQGTTGELFFGEGSRLTVL.

Note on this clonotype: A read error may explain this, as a much larger clone is one base away. The rearrangement links TRBV7-6 to TRBJ2-1; 7 positions match TRBD2. This CDR3 is 15 amino acids long. Looked up from germline, CDR1 is SGHVS and CDR2 is FNYEAQ. The CDR3 protein is CASSEVASGYNGQFF. The CDR3 DNA is TGTGCCAGCAGCGAGGTAGCTAGCGGCTACAATGGGCAGTTCTTC.

The chain employs TRBV7-2 and TRBJ1-5; D is uncertain. The CDR3 is made up of 16 amino acids. Germline CDR1 and CDR2: SGHTA and FQGNSA. V was shortened by 5 bases and J by 0 bases, with 14 bases between the two germline ends. The CDR3 sequence: CASSQGPSASNQPQHF. In DNA, the CDR3 is TGTGCCAGCAGCCAAGGGCCCTCAGCTAGCAATCAGCCCCAGCATTTT.

About this clonotype: At one of its ends the junction is not consistent with the germline gene, which may arise from a read error. The CDR3 spells CASSSRTETAYDEQFF. CDR3 nucleotides: TGTGCCAGCAGTTCTCGGACAGAGACTGCCTACGATGAGCAGTTCTTC. The V and J genes are TRBV6-5 and TRBJ2-1, with D perhaps matching TRBD1 (6 bases). This CDR3 has 16 amino acids. Per germline, CDR1 MNHEY and CDR2 SVGAGI.

The DNA for the CDR3 is TGTGCCAGCAGCGAACTAGTATACAATGAGCAGTTCTTC. Amino acids: CASSELVYNEQFF. The chain recombines TRBV7-2 with TRBJ2-1, with D maybe TRBD2 (5 bases). The V end lost 5 bases, the J end lost 4 bases, and 9 bases lay between the germline ends. CDR1 and CDR2 from the germline V gene are SGHTA and FQGNSA. The CDR3 spans 13 residues.

The sample holds a few counts of this clonotype. This chain links TRBV6-6 with TRBJ2-3; possibly TRBD1 for D (6 bases). In germline, CDR1 is MNHNY, CDR2 SVGAGI (reference sequence). The CDR3 has 16 amino acids. V was trimmed by 8 bases and J by 0 bases, leaving 18 bases between them. CDR3 nucleotides: TGTGCCAGCGGACCCCACAGGGAAGGTAGCACAGATACGCAGTATTTT. Encoded protein: CASGPHREGSTDTQYF.

This clonotype turned up a few times. The V call is TRBV7-9, the J call TRBJ2-1, with a tentative D call TRBD2 (5 bases). The V gene's germline CDR1 is SEHNR and CDR2 FQNEAQ (reference sequence). CDR3 length: 16 amino acids. Trimming removed 1 base from V and 8 bases from J, with 18 bases in between. This CDR3 reads CASSLGERSVDDEQFF. For the CDR3, the DNA is TGTGCCAGCAGCTTAGGGGAGCGGTCCGTAGACGATGAGCAGTTCTTC.

This clonotype was counted once. The chain joins TRBV12-3 or TRBV12-4 to TRBJ1-4; maybe TRBD1 (5 bases). The CDR3 has 14 residues. V was cut by 3 bases and J by 1 base, with 6 bases left in between. CDR3 coding DNA: TGTGCCAGCAGTTTGGGGGTAACTAATGAAAAACTGTTTTTT. It is translated as CASSLGVTNEKLFF.

This clonotype has just one count. V is TRBV27 and J is TRBJ1-1; D gene ambiguous. The CDR3 covers 13 residues. Germline V gene sequence: CDR1 MNHEY, CDR2 SMNVEV (reference sequence). Trimming stripped 5 bases from V and 3 bases from J, with 10 bases between. Here the CDR3 DNA reads TGTGCCAGCAGTGTGGTAGGATACACTGAAGCTTTCTTT. Translation gives CASSVVGYTEAFF.

The chain recombines TRBV7-2 with TRBJ1-1, with 10 bases matching TRBD1. The CDR3 sequence is 16 residues long. Per germline, CDR1 SGHTA and CDR2 FQGNSA. The V and J ends lost 5 bases and 1 base, in that order; junction bases with no gene match: 7. The DNA for the CDR3 is TGTGCCAGCAGCGCCAAATGGGACAGGGGGAACACTGAAGCTTTCTTT. It codes for CASSAKWDRGNTEAFF.

This clonotype appeared a few times. CDR3 loop: CASSRGGGADTQYF. The CDR3 region has the DNA TGTGCCAGCAGCCGCGGGGGGGGTGCAGATACGCAGTATTTT. The gene calls are TRBV7-6 and TRBJ2-3; 9 nucleotides line up with TRBD2. Germline V gives CDR1 SGHVS, CDR2 FNYEAQ. With 5 bases clipped from V and 4 bases from J, the junction kept 4 bases outside the gene matches. There are 14 residues in the CDR3.

This clonotype showed up just a few times. The chain joins TRBV7-3 to TRBJ2-3; 10 bases agree with TRBD1. Germline CDR1 and CDR2: SGHTA and FQGTGA. The CDR3 runs 15 residues. Germline trimming cut 1 base from V and 6 bases from J; bases unmatched to any gene: 4. The CDR3 here is CASSLRGTGVDTQYF. DNA for the CDR3: TGTGCCAGCAGCTTAAGGGGGACAGGGGTGGATACGCAGTATTTT. The full variable domain, rest sourced from reference TRBV7-3 and TRBJ2-3, is GAGVSQTPSNKVTEKGKYVELRCDPISGHTALYWYRQSLGQGPEFLIYFQGTGAADDSGLPNDRFFAVRPEGSVSTLKIQRTERGDSAVYLCASSLRGTGVDTQYFGPGTRLTVL.

There are many counts of this clonotype. V is TRBV3-1 and J is TRBJ2-6, with D unclear. Looked up from germline, CDR1 is LGHDT and CDR2 is YNNKEL (reference sequence). The CDR3 extends over 17 amino acids. Between the trimmed V and J ends, which lost 0 bases and 5 bases, there was a span of 14 bases. The DNA of the CDR3 is TGTGCCAGCAGCCAAGAAGGAACTGGGCCCTGGGCCAACGTCCTGACTTTC. It encodes CASSQEGTGPWANVLTF.

This clonotype was seen a few times. The V gene is TRBV11-2, the J gene TRBJ1-5; 11 nucleotides align to TRBD1. J gave up 5 bases and V 3 bases, and 3 bases lay outside the gene matches. The CDR3 has 15 residues. Looked up from germline, CDR1 is SGHAT and CDR2 is FQNNGV. CDR3 in amino acids: CASSLGQGVYQPQHF. In DNA, the CDR3 is TGTGCCAGCAGCTTGGGACAGGGGGTATATCAGCCCCAGCATTTT. Drawing the rest from reference TRBV11-2 and TRBJ1-5, the complete variable domain is EAGVAQSPRYKIIEKRQSVAFWCNPISGHATLYWYQQILGQGPKLLIQFQNNGVVDDSQLPKDRFSAERLKGVDSTLKIQPAKLEDSAVYLCASSLGQGVYQPQHFGDGTRLSIL.

V and J are TRBV7-6 and TRBJ2-3; perhaps TRBD2 as D (6 bases). V lost 4 bases to trimming and J lost 2 bases, with 13 bases between them. CDR1 and CDR2 from the germline V gene are SGHVS and FNYEAQ. This CDR3 is built from 15 residues. The CDR3 DNA reads TGTGCCAGCAGCTCAAACGGGGGACCCACAGATACGCAGTATTTT. This codes for CASSSNGGPTDTQYF.

The chain is built from TRBV5-6 and TRBJ2-5, with 10 bases fitting TRBD2. V shed 3 bases, J shed 5 bases, and the junction held 4 bases outside the gene matches. This CDR3 comprises 14 residues. The germline V gene has CDR1 SGHDT and CDR2 YYEEEE. DNA for the CDR3: TGTGCCAGCAGCTCCCCAGCGGGGGGGGAGACCCAGTACTTC. This codes for CASSSPAGGETQYF.

In this sample, this clonotype turned up a few times. V is TRBV12-3 or TRBV12-4 and J is TRBJ1-1; D gene uncertain. CDR3 length: 11 amino acids. The V end was cut by 1 base, the J end by 7 bases, with 4 bases between. Here the CDR3 reads CASSLGLEAFF. The DNA of the CDR3 is TGTGCCAGCAGTTTAGGCCTTGAAGCTTTCTTT.

This clonotype was seen a handful of times. The J gene is TRBJ2-7, the V gene TRBV6-5; a possible D gene is TRBD1 (6 bases). Germline V gene sequence: CDR1 MNHEY, CDR2 SVGAGI. Between the trimmed V and J ends, which lost 11 bases and 12 bases, there was a span of 23 bases. This CDR3 has 12 residues. DNA for the CDR3: TGTGCCGCTGGGGGCTCCTCCTACGAGTGGTACTTC. Protein: CAAGGSSYEWYF.